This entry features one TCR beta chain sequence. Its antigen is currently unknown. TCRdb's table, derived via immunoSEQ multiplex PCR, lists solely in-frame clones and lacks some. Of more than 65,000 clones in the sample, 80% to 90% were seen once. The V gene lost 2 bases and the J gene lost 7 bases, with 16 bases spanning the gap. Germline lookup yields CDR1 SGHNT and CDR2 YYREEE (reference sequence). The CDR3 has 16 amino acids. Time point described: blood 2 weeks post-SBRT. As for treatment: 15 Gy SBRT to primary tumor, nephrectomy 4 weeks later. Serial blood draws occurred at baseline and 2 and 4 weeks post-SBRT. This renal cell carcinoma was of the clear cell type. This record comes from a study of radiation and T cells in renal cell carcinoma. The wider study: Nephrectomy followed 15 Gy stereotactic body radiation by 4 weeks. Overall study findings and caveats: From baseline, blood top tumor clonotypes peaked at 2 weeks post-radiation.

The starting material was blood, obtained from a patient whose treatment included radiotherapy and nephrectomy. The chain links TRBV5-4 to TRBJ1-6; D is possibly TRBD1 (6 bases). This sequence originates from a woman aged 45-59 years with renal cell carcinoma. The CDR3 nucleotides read TGTGCCAGCAGCTTTCTGGACAGCCAAAGAAATTCACCCCTCCACTTT. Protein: CASSFLDSQRNSPLHF. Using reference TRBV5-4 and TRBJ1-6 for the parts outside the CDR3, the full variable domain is ETGVTQSPTHLIKTRGQQVTLRCSSQSGHNTVSWYQQALGQGPQFIFQYYREEENGRGNFPPRFSGLQFPNYSSELNVNALELDDSALYLCASSFLDSQRNSPLHFGNGTRLTVT.